The clone carrying this T cell receptor beta chain was detected many times. Its specificity is not known. Unique molecular identifiers (one per individual cDNA molecule) were attached. Each CDR3 protein gets one entry after TCRdb re-called the 5' RACE reads with MiXCR. The sample consists of 42,000 or so distinct CDR3 sequences, less than 6.5% of them appearing once. The entry originates in a study of early T cells in non-severe SARS-CoV-2 infection. Study details: Whole-blood bulk RNA, unsorted, was sequenced, and chains were unpaired. Study results and limitations: VDJdb matching, biased toward anti-spike CD8 responses, missed private and CD4 specificities.

Germline V CDR1 and CDR2: MNHEY, SMNVEV (reference sequence). This CDR3 comprises 16 residues. V lost 2 bases and J 4 bases, leaving 12 bases between the germline ends. The TCR sequence derives from an adult who was a healthcare worker with PCR-confirmed SARS-CoV-2 infection or an uninfected control (not recorded which). The chain uses TRBV27 and TRBJ2-6, with TRBD1 as a possible D gene (6 bases). The sequenced sample was whole blood, obtained at baseline. CDR3 sequence: CASSLSTGTGANVLTF. The CDR3 DNA sequence: TGTGCCAGCAGTTTAAGCACAGGGACCGGGGCCAACGTCCTGACTTTC.